This T cell receptor (beta chain) is from a study of human T cells and chemical hapten exposure. Study outcomes and limitations: Sensitization with DPC brought no change to TCRs above 1 in 1000 in frequency.

Between the trimmed V and J ends, which lost 7 bases and 4 bases, there was a span of 16 bases. The germline CDR1 and CDR2 sequences are MNHEY and SVGEGT. CDR3 length equals 15 residues. Using its own MiXCR run on the RACE reads, TCRdb lists one record per CDR3 protein. Altogether tens of thousands of distinct CDR3 sequences are present, 9.6% being singletons, with the ten largest covering 3.6%. This clonotype was counted a few times. The antigen is undetermined. Time point denoted: pre-sensitization, week 0. The sample's treatment: therapeutic diphenylcyclopropenone sensitization with weekly scalp DPC.

This TCR was recovered from a woman in her thirties or forties with alopecia areata. Some clones in this sample may be carry-over from other donors' samples. This chain connects TRBV6-2 or TRBV6-3 to TRBJ2-2; TRBD2 is a possible D gene (5 bases). Source: whole blood, taken in connection with sensitization to the hapten diphenylcyclopropenone (DPC). This CDR3 is CASIRPGGPTGELFF. CDR3 DNA sequence: TGTGCCAGCATCCGCCCAGGAGGCCCCACCGGGGAGCTGTTTTTT.